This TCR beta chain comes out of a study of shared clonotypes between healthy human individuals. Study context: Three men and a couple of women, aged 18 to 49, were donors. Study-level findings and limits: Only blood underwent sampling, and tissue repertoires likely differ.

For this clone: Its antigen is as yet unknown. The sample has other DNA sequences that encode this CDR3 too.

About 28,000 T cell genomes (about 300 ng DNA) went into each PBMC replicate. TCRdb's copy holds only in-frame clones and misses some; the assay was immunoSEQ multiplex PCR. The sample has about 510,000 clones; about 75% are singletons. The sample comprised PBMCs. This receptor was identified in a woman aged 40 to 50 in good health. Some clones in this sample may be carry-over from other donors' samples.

CDR3 sequence reads: CASSLAGGGQPQHF. The DNA for the CDR3 is TGTGCCAGCAGCTTAGCAGGGGGCGGTCAGCCCCAGCATTTT. The chain is built from TRBV7-9 and TRBJ1-5; 7 bases agree with TRBD1. Germline CDR1 is SEHNR and CDR2 is FQNEAQ (reference sequence). The ends lost 0 bases at V and 6 bases at J; junction bases unmatched: 2. The CDR3 runs to 14 residues. The variable domain in full, completed from reference TRBV7-9 and TRBJ1-5, reads DTGVSQNPRHKITKRGQNVTFRCDPISEHNRLYWYRQTLGQGPEFLTYFQNEAQLEKSRLLSDRFSAERPKGSFSTLEIQRTEQGDSAMYLCASSLAGGGQPQHFGDGTRLSIL.